The 27 T cell receptor beta chains given below trace back to one sample, sequenced in a study of ipilimumab plus nivolumab after autologous stem cell transplantation. Data came from immunoSEQ multiplex PCR; TCRdb stores just in-frame clones and leaves some out. Of fewer than 25,000 clones detected, 81% appear once; the ten largest clones hold over 5.5%. The source was PBMCs, collected in a trial of ipilimumab plus nivolumab as post-transplant consolidation. The source of these receptors is a male donor with diffuse large B-cell lymphoma.

This clone was recorded only once. The V and J genes are TRBV10-2 and TRBJ2-1; no clear D. V was trimmed by 5 bases and J by 8 bases, leaving 10 bases between them. In germline, CDR1 is WSHSY, CDR2 SAAADI. The CDR3 runs to 12 residues. CDR3 in amino acids: CASSTFSDEQFF. In DNA, the CDR3 is TGCGCCAGCAGTACCTTCTCGGATGAGCAGTTCTTC.

This chain uses TRBV7-9 with TRBJ2-7; D might be TRBD1 or TRBD2, each matching 6 bases. The CDR3 runs 15 residues. Germline V gives CDR1 SEHNR, CDR2 FQNEAQ (reference sequence). With 5 bases removed from V and 2 bases from J, the gap between germline ends came to 16 bases. The CDR3 nucleotides are TGTGCCAGCAGCCCCGCCGGGGGCGGAGCCTACGAGCAGTACTTC. This sequence encodes CASSPAGGGAYEQYF.

The chain couples TRBV10-2 to TRBJ1-1, with 8 bases lining up with TRBD1. From germline, CDR1 is WSHSY and CDR2 SAAADI. J gave up 4 bases and V 2 bases, and 3 bases lay outside the gene matches. This CDR3 region has 14 residues. CDR3 coding DNA: TGCGCCAGCAGTGAGGTAGGGACAGGCACTGAAGCTTTCTTT. Encoded protein: CASSEVGTGTEAFF.

This clone has only a few counts. The chain recombines TRBV6-5 with TRBJ1-6; D is uncertain. This CDR3 is built from 13 residues. V was clipped by 3 bases and J by 11 bases, with 11 bases between them. The germline CDR1 and CDR2 sequences are MNHEY and SVGAGI. The CDR3 sequence: CASSYSGRPPLHF. In DNA, the CDR3 is TGTGCCAGCAGTTATTCGGGGAGGCCACCCCTCCACTTT.

The chain is built from TRBV19 and TRBJ2-1; 9 bases map to TRBD1. CDR1 is LNHDA, CDR2 SQIVND, per germline (reference sequence). The CDR3 is made up of 15 amino acids. With V trimmed by 8 bases and J by 8 bases, 13 bases remained unmatched. CDR3 DNA: TGTGCCAGTGGGTTACCGGGACAGGGTAGAGATGAGCAGTTCTTC. As protein: CASGLPGQGRDEQFF.

The genes are TRBV7-2 and TRBJ2-6, with D possibly called TRBD1 or TRBD2 (5 bases each). Germline values: CDR1 SGHTA, CDR2 FQGNSA. With 6 bases removed from V and 2 bases from J, the gap between germline ends came to 8 bases. This CDR3 is 14 amino acids long. The chain's CDR3 is CASRRGAGANVLTF. The CDR3 DNA sequence: TGTGCCAGCAGAAGGGGAGCTGGGGCCAACGTCCTGACTTTC.

The chain recombines TRBV7-2 with TRBJ2-1, with 10 bases fitting TRBD2. The germline V gene has CDR1 SGHTA and CDR2 FQGNSA. The CDR3 runs to 15 residues. The junction had 3 bases not matched to a gene; V was cut back by 5 bases and J by 2 bases. This CDR3 is CASSGGLAAYNEQFF. CDR3 coding DNA: TGTGCCAGCAGCGGAGGACTAGCGGCCTACAATGAGCAGTTCTTC. The full variable domain, completed using reference TRBV7-2 and TRBJ2-1, is GAGVSQSPSNKVTEKGKDVELRCDPISGHTALYWYRQSLGQGLEFLIYFQGNSAPDKSGLPSDRFSAERTGGSVSTLTIQRTQQEDSAVYLCASSGGLAAYNEQFFGPGTRLTVL.

The chain is built from TRBV10-3 and TRBJ2-7; D is ambiguous. V lost 10 bases and J 0 bases, leaving 13 bases between the germline ends. CDR3 length equals 13 residues. Looked up from germline, CDR1 is ENHRY and CDR2 is SYGVKD. This CDR3 is CATATHGSYEQYF. The CDR3, as DNA: TGTGCCACCGCGACACATGGCTCCTACGAGCAGTACTTC.

The chain links TRBV7-8 to TRBJ1-1; maybe TRBD1 (5 bases). Germline V CDR1 and CDR2: SGHVS, FQNEAQ. The CDR3 consists of 16 residues. The V end was cut by 1 base, the J end by 0 bases, with 12 bases between. The CDR3 DNA sequence: TGTGCCAGCAGCTTAGACGTCAGGGTTCTGAACACTGAAGCTTTCTTT. As protein: CASSLDVRVLNTEAFF.

This clone was observed once. V usage is TRBV11-2 and J usage is TRBJ2-7; D is tentatively TRBD1 or TRBD2 (6 bases each). Trimming removed 3 bases at V and 0 bases at J, with 12 bases between. The CDR3 sequence is 15 residues long. Per the germline V gene, CDR1 is SGHAT and CDR2 is FQNNGV. CDR3 residues: CASSLGGSLSYEQYF. CDR3 nucleotides: TGTGCCAGCAGCTTGGGGGGCTCCCTCTCCTACGAGCAGTACTTC.

The rearrangement links TRBV4-1 to TRBJ1-5; no reliable D call. Deletions cut 1 base from V and 1 base from J, with 14 bases between. Germline lookup yields CDR1 MGHRA and CDR2 YSYEKL. The length of the CDR3 is 17 residues. The DNA of the CDR3 is TGCGCCAGCAGCCAAGGCCCACCCCCGGGAAGCAATCAGCCCCAGCATTTT. This sequence encodes CASSQGPPPGSNQPQHF.

The rearrangement joins TRBV5-4 to TRBJ1-2; D remains unclear. V was cut by 0 bases and J by 3 bases, with 9 bases left in between. CDR3 length: 14 residues. Germline CDR1 and CDR2: SGHNT and YYREEE (reference sequence). CDR3 nucleotides: TGTGCCAGCAGCTTGGTAGGGATCGACTATGGCTACACCTTC. Translating gives CASSLVGIDYGYTF.

This chain connects TRBV7-2 to TRBJ1-1; TRBD1 matches 7 bases. Germline assignment: CDR1 SGHTA and CDR2 FQGNSA. V shed 3 bases, J shed 5 bases, and the junction held 6 bases outside the gene matches. The CDR3 is 14 amino acids. The CDR3 DNA is TGTGCCAGCAGCTTTTTGAGACAGGGAACTGAAGCTTTCTTT. This gives the protein CASSFLRQGTEAFF.

The CDR3 spells CASSLDVVRAQETQYF. The CDR3 DNA follows: TGTGCCAGCAGCTTGGATGTAGTCAGGGCGCAAGAGACCCAGTACTTC. The chain carries TRBV5-4 and TRBJ2-5; weak D call: TRBD1 (5 bases). Germline V lookup: CDR1 SGHNT, CDR2 YYREEE (reference sequence). The CDR3 runs 16 residues. The germline V and J ends were trimmed by 0 bases and 2 bases, with 14 bases remaining between them. The variable domain in full, with the rest retrieved from reference TRBV5-4 and TRBJ2-5, is ETGVTQSPTHLIKTRGQQVTLRCSSQSGHNTVSWYQQALGQGPQFIFQYYREEENGRGNFPPRFSGLQFPNYSSELNVNALELDDSALYLCASSLDVVRAQETQYFGPGTRLLVL.

J is TRBJ1-5 and V is TRBV19; no clear D. CDR1 is LNHDA and CDR2 is SQIVND in the germline V gene (reference sequence). The CDR3 is 15 amino acids. V was trimmed by 11 bases and J by 0 bases, leaving 17 bases between them. The CDR3, as DNA: TGTGCCGCATCGGAGGGAAAAACTAGCAATCAGCCCCAGCATTTT. It yields the protein CAASEGKTSNQPQHF. Full variable domain (outside the CDR3, taken from reference TRBV19 and TRBJ1-5): DGGITQSPKYLFRKEGQNVTLSCEQNLNHDAMYWYRQDPGQGLRLIYYSQIVNDFQKGDIAEGYSVSREKKESFPLTVTSAQKNPTAFYLCAASEGKTSNQPQHFGDGTRLSIL.

The rearrangement uses TRBV6-5 and TRBJ2-7, with D tentatively TRBD1 (5 bases). This CDR3 region has 15 residues. Trimming left V 0 bases short and J 0 bases short, with 9 bases between. CDR1 is MNHEY and CDR2 is SVGAGI in the germline V gene. CDR3 in DNA: TGTGCCAGCAGTTACTCTGGGGCTTCCTCCTACGAGCAGTACTTC. Its translation: CASSYSGASSYEQYF.

J is TRBJ2-2 and V is TRBV7-3; D unclear. V was pared by 1 base and J by 7 bases, with 10 bases between. The CDR3 totals 14 residues. Germline V gene lookup returns CDR1 SGHTA and CDR2 FQGTGA. DNA of the CDR3: TGTGCCAGCAGCTTAAGGGGATTGGTCGGGGAGCTGTTTTTT. Encoded protein: CASSLRGLVGELFF.

A few counts support this clone. The V call is TRBV30, the J call TRBJ1-1; possibly TRBD1 for D (6 bases). Germline V lookup: CDR1 GTSNPN, CDR2 SVGIG (reference sequence). The V and J ends lost 3 bases and 1 base respectively, with 12 bases between them. This CDR3 is 14 amino acids long. Written as DNA, the CDR3 is TGTGCCTGGAGCTGGGGGCAGGGGAACACTGAAGCTTTCTTT. Protein: CAWSWGQGNTEAFF.

The count of this clone is one. The chain carries TRBV19 and TRBJ1-2, with TRBD1 as a possible D gene (5 bases). Trimming pared 7 bases from V and 4 bases from J, leaving 19 bases between. CDR1 is LNHDA, CDR2 SQIVND, per germline (reference sequence). This CDR3 has 15 residues. The CDR3 protein is CASKSVMTVLYGYTF. In DNA, the CDR3 is TGTGCCAGTAAGAGTGTAATGACAGTCCTCTATGGCTACACCTTC.

As DNA, the CDR3 is TGTGCCAGCAGCCGTTATACCCCGGGAGGATCCGAGGAATCTGGGGCCAACGTCCTGACTTTC. Translation gives CASSRYTPGGSEESGANVLTF. The rearrangement joins TRBV13 to TRBJ2-6; 7 nucleotides align to TRBD2. The CDR3 contains 21 residues. Unmatched junction bases numbered 20, after V lost 5 bases and J lost 1 base. The germline V gene has CDR1 PRHDT and CDR2 FYEKMQ (reference sequence). The complete variable domain, with remaining parts taken from reference TRBV13 and TRBJ2-6, reads AAGVIQSPRHLIKEKRETATLKCYPIPRHDTVYWYQQGPGQDPQFLISFYEKMQSDKGSIPDRFSAQQFSDYHSELNMSSLELGDSALYFCASSRYTPGGSEESGANVLTFGAGSRLTVL.

The chain has TRBV7-2 and TRBJ2-7; D is uncertain. The CDR3 sequence is 13 residues long. V was pared by 4 bases and J by 6 bases, with 13 bases between. The germline V gene encodes CDR1 SGHTA and CDR2 FQGNSA. CDR3 sequence: CASSWLGYGEQYF. The CDR3 DNA is TGTGCCAGCAGCTGGCTGGGTTATGGCGAGCAGTACTTC.

The rearrangement joins TRBV5-4 to TRBJ2-5; no firm D call. The CDR3 runs 14 residues. In germline, CDR1 is SGHNT, CDR2 YYREEE (reference sequence). Trimming cost V 4 bases and J 4 bases, with 14 bases left between them. The CDR3 DNA follows: TGTGCCAGCAGCCTGGCCCCGCCGGGAGAGACCCAGTACTTC. Protein sequence: CASSLAPPGETQYF.

The chain couples TRBV11-3 to TRBJ1-2, with D perhaps matching TRBD1 (5 bases). The CDR3 runs to 19 residues. In germline, CDR1 is SGHNT, CDR2 YENEEA. V lost 1 base, J lost 0 bases, and 21 bases lay in between. CDR3 nucleotides: TGTGCCAGCAGCTTAGGTTTGAAACAGGAGGTAATTACTAACTATGGCTACACCTTC. Protein sequence: CASSLGLKQEVITNYGYTF.

The gene calls are TRBV9 and TRBJ2-5; possible D gene TRBD2, 7 bases. The CDR3 is 15 residues long. Trimming pared 0 bases from V and 1 base from J, leaving 10 bases between. CDR1 is SGDLS, CDR2 YYNGEE, per germline. CDR3 DNA: TGTGCCAGCAGCGTAGCGGGGGGCCTCCAAGAGACCCAGTACTTC. This codes for CASSVAGGLQETQYF.

The genes are TRBV5-5 and TRBJ1-4; the match to TRBD1 covers 7 bases. V shed 3 bases and J 1 base; nucleotides not matched to a gene: 9. CDR1 and CDR2 from the germline V gene are SGHKS and YYEKEE (reference sequence). The CDR3 is 17 amino acids. The CDR3 is CASSSWEGAGTNEKLFF. DNA of the CDR3: TGTGCCAGCAGCTCCTGGGAGGGGGCAGGAACTAATGAAAAACTGTTTTTT. Using reference TRBV5-5 and TRBJ1-4 for the parts outside the CDR3, the full variable domain is DAGVTQSPTHLIKTRGQQVTLRCSPISGHKSVSWYQQVLGQGPQFIFQYYEKEERGRGNFPDRFSARQFPNYSSELNVNALLLGDSALYLCASSSWEGAGTNEKLFFGSGTQLSVL.

This sequence joins TRBV7-9 and TRBJ2-1; D is ambiguous. Trimming took off 1 base at V and 7 bases at J, with 8 bases between the two ends. The CDR3 is made up of 13 amino acids. CDR1 SEHNR and CDR2 FQNEAQ come from the germline V gene (reference sequence). The CDR3 bases are TGTGCCAGCAGCTTAGGGTTAGCTAATGAGCAGTTCTTC. It specifies CASSLGLANEQFF.

This clone was detected only a few times. The chain joins TRBV7-6 to TRBJ1-1; 9 nucleotides align to TRBD1. V shed 5 bases and J 5 bases; nucleotides not matched to a gene: 6. Germline lookup yields CDR1 SGHVS and CDR2 FNYEAQ. This CDR3 contains 14 residues. CDR3 sequence (DNA): TGTGCCAGCAGCCAGGGACAGGGTGGAACTGAAGCTTTCTTT. Translating gives CASSQGQGGTEAFF.